This is a list of T cell receptor beta chains from one sample in a study of shared clonotypes between healthy human individuals. Profiling relied on immunoSEQ multiplex PCR, and the TCRdb table lists in-frame clones only, not all of them. The data contain a few million clones, roughly 92% of them singletons. Sequencing was performed on naive CD4+ T cells sorted from blood. Source of these receptors: a man aged 18 to 30 in good health. Each CDR3 is given with its conserved first and last residue. Each record gives: V gene, J gene, clone size, D gene, CDR3 DNA, CDR3 protein. D genes are given only for firm matches. A row's size may be missing; if present it is once, few, many or a size class.

>TRBV7-2|TRBJ1-4|-|-
TGTGCCAGCAGCGAAGTCGGGGTTTCAACTAATGAAAAACTGTTTTTT
CASSEVGVSTNEKLFF
>TRBV25-1|TRBJ2-7|-|TRBD1
TGTGCCAGCAGTGATGGTAGGACAGGGCCTATTTACGAGCAGTACTTC
CASSDGRTGPIYEQYF
>TRBV19|TRBJ2-2|-|TRBD1
TGTGCCAGTAGTATAGTTGGGACAGCGAACACCGGGGAGCTGTTTTTT
CASSIVGTANTGELFF
>TRBV19|TRBJ2-3|-|-
TGTGCCAGTAGTATTACCGGGACCTCTAGCACAGATACGCAGTATTTT
CASSITGTSSTDTQYF
>TRBV19|TRBJ2-7|-|TRBD1
TGTGCCAGTAGTACGGGACAGGGGGCGGCCGAGCAGTACTTC
CASSTGQGAAEQYF
>TRBV30|TRBJ2-4|-|-
TGTGCCTTTTCTGACAGGAACATTCAGTACTTC
CAFSDRNIQYF
>TRBV7-2|TRBJ1-5|-|-
TGTGCCAGCAGCTTAGGGTATAGCAATCAGCCCCAGCATTTT
CASSLGYSNQPQHF
>TRBV27|TRBJ2-1|-|TRBD1
TGTGCCAGCCGGTCCCCAGGGGGTTGGGACAATGAGCAGTTCTTC
CASRSPGGWDNEQFF
>TRBV6-5|TRBJ2-3|-|-
TGTGCCAGCAGGACCACTAGTACAGATACGCAGTATTTT
CASRTTSTDTQYF
>TRBV19|TRBJ2-6|-|-
TGTGCCAGTAGTATTTACTACGGATCAATCCTAACTTCTGGGGCCAACGTCCTGACTTTC
CASSIYYGSILTSGANVLTF
>TRBV18|TRBJ1-1|-|-
TGTGCCAGCTCACCGAAGAAGGAGGAAACTGAAGCTTTCTTT
CASSPKKEETEAFF
>TRBV30|TRBJ2-7|-|-
TGTGCCTGGGGGGGGTCATACGAGCAGTACTTC
CAWGGSYEQYF
>TRBV30|TRBJ1-6|-|-
TGTGCCTGGAGTCCGACCCGGGGGAATTCACCCCTCCACTTT
CAWSPTRGNSPLHF
>TRBV7-2|TRBJ2-7|-|-
TGTGCCAGCAGCCCCCGGCAGGGCCCCTACGAGCAGTACTTC
CASSPRQGPYEQYF
>TRBV7-9|TRBJ2-5|-|-
TGTGCCAGCAGCTTAGGACCAAGTCAGTCTGAGACCCAGTACTTC
CASSLGPSQSETQYF
>TRBV7-2|TRBJ1-2|-|-
TGTGCCAGCAGCCCTTTAGGGAGATATGGCTACACCTTC
CASSPLGRYGYTF
>TRBV12-5|TRBJ1-2|-|TRBD1
TGTGCTAGTGGTTTGGGAACAGGGGGCCCATCTTATGGCTACACCTTC
CASGLGTGGPSYGYTF
>TRBV9|TRBJ2-7|-|-
TGTGCCAGCAGCGCCGAACCGGCAGGGCGAGCGGCCGAGCAGTACTTC
CASSAEPAGRAAEQYF
>TRBV5-1|TRBJ2-7|-|TRBD1
TGCGCCAGCAGCTACGACCCGGGACAGGGGACCTACGAGCAGTACTTC
CASSYDPGQGTYEQYF
>TRBV7-9|TRBJ2-3|-|-
TGTGCCAGCAGCTTATTAGTCAGCACAGATACGCAGTATTTT
CASSLLVSTDTQYF
>TRBV2|TRBJ2-2|few|TRBD2
TGTGCCTCCTCTACTAGCGGGAGCGGGGAGCTGTTTTTT
CASSTSGSGELFF
>TRBV19|TRBJ2-5|-|-
TGTGCCAGTAGTATAGACCCGGGAAGGGAGACCCAGTACTTC
CASSIDPGRETQYF
>TRBV19|TRBJ2-3|-|TRBD2
TGTGCCAGTAGGAAGCGGGGGGGAAGCACAGATACGCAGTATTTT
CASRKRGGSTDTQYF
>TRBV19|TRBJ2-6|-|TRBD1
TGTGCCACCGGACAGGGGGCTGGGGCCAACGTCCTGACTTTC
CATGQGAGANVLTF
>TRBV15|TRBJ1-4|-|-
TGTGCCACCAGCACGAGTTTAAGGGGTAGGAGACCAACTAATGAAAAACTGTTTTTT
CATSTSLRGRRPTNEKLFF
>TRBV6-1|TRBJ1-2|-|-
TGTGCCAGCATTCGATCGGGGTATGGCTACACCTTC
CASIRSGYGYTF
>TRBV15|TRBJ2-3|-|-
TGTGCCACCAGCGGCTTGTGGGATACGCAGTATTTT
CATSGLWDTQYF
>TRBV18|TRBJ1-2|-|TRBD1
TGTGCCAGCTCACCGACGACAGGGGACGGCTACACCTTC
CASSPTTGDGYTF
>TRBV6-1|TRBJ2-5|-|-
TGTGCCAGCAGGTGGGGGCAGCAAGAGACCCAGTACTTC
CASRWGQQETQYF
>TRBV28|TRBJ1-1|-|TRBD1
TGTGCCAGCAGCCAAACAGGGGCTGCCCCTGAAGCTTTCTTT
CASSQTGAAPEAFF
>TRBV13|TRBJ1-4|once|TRBD1
TGTGCCAGCAGCTTAGGGGACAGGACTCCTGAAAAACTGTTTTTT
CASSLGDRTPEKLFF
>TRBV5-1|TRBJ2-3|-|-
TGCGCCAGCAGCTCGGACACAGATACGCAGTATTTT
CASSSDTDTQYF
>TRBV28|TRBJ2-7|-|-
TGTGCCAGCACCGATGCCGAATACGAGCAGTACTTC
CASTDAEYEQYF
>TRBV2|TRBJ1-5|-|-
TGTGCCAGCGGGCAGGTTGTTAGCAATCAGCCCCAGCATTTT
CASGQVVSNQPQHF
>TRBV7-6|TRBJ1-6|-|TRBD1
TGTGCCAGCAGCTCAGGACAGGAGAATTCACCCCTCCACTTT
CASSSGQENSPLHF
>TRBV5-4|TRBJ2-3|once|TRBD2
TGTGCCAGCAGCTTGGACGGGAGGACAGATACGCAGTATTTT
CASSLDGRTDTQYF
>TRBV10-2|TRBJ1-2|-|-
TGCGCCAGCAGTGAGCGGGGAGGGCTTTATGGCTACACCTTC
CASSERGGLYGYTF
>TRBV29-1|TRBJ1-1|-|-
TGCAGCGTGACGCCCTCGGGGGGCTACACTGAAGCTTTCTTT
CSVTPSGGYTEAFF
>TRBV19|TRBJ1-2|-|TRBD1
TGTGCCAGTAGTATAGAAAAGGGGGCGAACTATGGCTACACCTTC
CASSIEKGANYGYTF
>TRBV5-6|TRBJ2-1|-|TRBD2
TGTGCCAGCACCACAGGGCTAGCGGGATTCCGCAATGAGCAGTTCTTC
CASTTGLAGFRNEQFF
>TRBV28|TRBJ1-5|-|-
TGTGCCAGCAGTACCTTCGACCGCAATCAGCCCCAGCATTTT
CASSTFDRNQPQHF
>TRBV2|TRBJ2-5|once|-
TGTGCCAGCAGGGCCCTGGTCGGGCGGCAAGAGACCCAGTACTTC
CASRALVGRQETQYF
>TRBV11-2|TRBJ1-1|-|TRBD1
TGTGCCAGCAGCTTCACCGACAGGGGAGCTGAAGCTTTCTTT
CASSFTDRGAEAFF
>TRBV28|TRBJ2-3|-|-
TGTGCCAGCAGTTTCTGGGGGGCTACCACAGATACGCAGTATTTT
CASSFWGATTDTQYF
>TRBV19|TRBJ2-2|-|TRBD2
TGTGCCAGTAGTATTCCCACAAGGGGGCGTCTAGCGGGAGGGATCACCGGGGAGCTGTTTTTT
CASSIPTRGRLAGGITGELFF
>TRBV27|TRBJ1-2|-|TRBD1
TGTGCCAGCAGTTTACTCCCGGGACAGATACGAGGCTACACCTTC
CASSLLPGQIRGYTF
>TRBV7-8|TRBJ2-3|-|-
TGTGCCAGCAGCCCCAGGACCATATCCGCAGATACGCAGTATTTT
CASSPRTISADTQYF
>TRBV6-5|TRBJ1-6|-|TRBD1
TGTGCCAGCAGCCCCCGGGACAGGGATAATTCACCCCTCCACTTT
CASSPRDRDNSPLHF
>TRBV6-1|TRBJ1-5|-|-
TGTGCCAGCAGTGGTTTTGGGCAGCCCCAGCATTTT
CASSGFGQPQHF
>TRBV9|TRBJ2-2|-|-
TGTGCCAGCTCAGGGATGGGCGGGGAGCTGTTTTTT
CASSGMGGELFF
>TRBV7-6|TRBJ2-2|-|-
TGTGCCAGCAGCTTAGGAGCCTTGAACACCGGGGAGCTGTTTTTT
CASSLGALNTGELFF
>TRBV5-1|TRBJ2-3|-|-
TGCGCCAGCAGCTTGGACGGGGTGAGGGCAGATACGCAGTATTTT
CASSLDGVRADTQYF
>TRBV7-2|TRBJ2-2|-|-
TGTGCCAGCAGCCTAGGACGGCGGAACACCGGGGAGCTGTTTTTT
CASSLGRRNTGELFF
>TRBV14|TRBJ1-1|-|-
TGTGCCAGCAGCCAAGTTTTACCCCGGAACACTGAAGCTTTCTTT
CASSQVLPRNTEAFF
>TRBV11-2|TRBJ2-5|-|-
TGTGCCAGCAGCCCAACCGCAGAGACCCAGTACTTC
CASSPTAETQYF
>TRBV7-2|TRBJ1-6|-|-
TGTGCCAGCAGCTTAGTTGCCCAATATAATTCACCCCTCCACTTT
CASSLVAQYNSPLHF
>TRBV7-7|TRBJ2-2|-|-
TGTGCTAGCAGCTCTACTAGTACCACCGGGGAGCTGTTTTTT
CASSSTSTTGELFF
>TRBV30|TRBJ2-6|-|-
TGTGCCTGGAGAGTGGGTGGGGCCAACGTCCTGACTTTC
CAWRVGGANVLTF
>TRBV23-1|TRBJ2-7|-|-
TGCGCCAGCAGTCAATGGGACTCCCGCTCAAACCCCCTCTACGAGCAGTACTTC
CASSQWDSRSNPLYEQYF
>TRBV4-1|TRBJ2-2|-|TRBD1
TGCGCCAGCCTTTCAGATCATTGGGGTCAGGGGGCGCGTAGATCCGGGGAGCTGTTTTTT
CASLSDHWGQGARRSGELFF